The clone carrying this TCR beta chain was observed a handful of times. The data belong to a study of patients and donors after allogeneic stem cell transplantation. In TCRdb, the RT-PCR reads were re-called with MiXCR into one record per CDR3 protein. The sample contains about 960,000 distinct CDR3 sequences, 15% to 20% of which appear only once. CDR1 and CDR2 from the germline V gene are ENHRY and SYGVKD. V lost 10 bases to trimming and J lost 6 bases, with 19 bases between them. The CDR3 totals 13 residues. The sequence was obtained from a human donor who was either an allogeneic HSCT recipient or a stem cell or donor lymphocyte infusion donor (not recorded which). It is not recorded whose cells these are; they may come from a transplant donor. The V call is TRBV10-3, the J call TRBJ2-7, with D tentatively TRBD1 (5 bases). Material for sequencing was blood, either unsorted or a sorted T cell fraction (not recorded which). The chain's CDR3 is CATGSRVDLEQYF. CDR3 sequence (DNA): TGTGCCACCGGAAGCAGGGTGGATCTCGAGCAGTACTTC.